A single T cell receptor beta chain is shown here with its context. The antigen is undetermined. These data originate in a study of OX40 agonist ivuxolimab in advanced cancers. Assay used: immunoSEQ multiplex PCR; TCRdb lists only in-frame clones, some missing. This sample yields roughly 66,000 clones, of which around four fifths are seen a single time; about 0.4% belongs to the top ten. Study-wide points: On average, CD8+ T cells showed a greater number of expanded clones than CD4+.

The CDR3 covers 14 residues. Germline V lookup: CDR1 SGHRS, CDR2 YFSETQ. Trimming left V 4 bases short and J 3 bases short, with 12 bases between. The TCR was taken from an adult with an advanced solid tumor such as melanoma, head and neck, liver or kidney cancer. This chain links TRBV5-1 with TRBJ2-3; weak D call: TRBD2 (7 bases). The sample was CD4+ or CD8+ T cells sorted from blood, taken in a trial of the OX40 agonist ivuxolimab. CDR3 region: CASSTGTNTDTQYF. The CDR3 DNA is TGCGCCAGCAGCACAGGGACTAATACAGATACGCAGTATTTT. The whole variable domain, remainder taken from reference TRBV5-1 and TRBJ2-3, is KAGVTQTPRYLIKTRGQQVTLSCSPISGHRSVSWYQQTPGQGLQFLFEYFSETQRNKGNFPGRFSGRQFSNSRSEMNVSTLELGDSALYLCASSTGTNTDTQYFGPGTRLTVL.